This entry lists 22 T cell receptor beta chains sequenced from one sample in a study of shared clonotypes between healthy human individuals. CD45RO negativity and positive selection for CCR7 defined naive CD8 cells, a population that excluded terminally differentiated effector memory CD45RA+ cells. Repertoires were generated with immunoSEQ multiplex PCR, while TCRdb's copy carries only in-frame clones and drops some. The table lists over 800,000 clones, 80% to 95% of them singletons, with about 24% in the top ten. The sequenced material came from naive CD8+ T cells sorted from blood. Every receptor here comes from a man between 25 and 39 years old in good health.

The chain links TRBV14 to TRBJ2-1; a possible D gene is TRBD1 (6 bases). V lost 5 bases and J lost 3, with 17 bases in between. Germline V gives CDR1 SGHDN, CDR2 FVKESK. CDR3 length equals 16 residues. This chain's CDR3 is CASSSKIGTIYNEQFF. In DNA, the CDR3 is TGTGCCAGCAGCTCCAAGATCGGGACAATCTACAATGAGCAGTTCTTC.

The rearrangement uses TRBV27 and TRBJ2-3; D is undetermined. Trimming removed 6 bases at V and 4 bases at J, with 14 bases between. Germline values: CDR1 MNHEY, CDR2 SMNVEV (reference sequence). CDR3 length: 14 residues. CDR3 in DNA: TGTGCCAGCAGCCGTACGGTTGGTGCAGATACGCAGTATTTT. Encoded protein: CASSRTVGADTQYF.

This clone has a single count. An end of the junction differs from the germline gene, which may be a read error. The chain combines TRBV25-1 with TRBJ2-4, with D tentatively TRBD2 (6 bases). This CDR3 spans 13 amino acids. The V gene's germline CDR1 is MGHDK and CDR2 SYGVNS. The CDR3 sequence is CASRDGTLSILYF. For the CDR3, the DNA is TGTGCCAGCAGAGACGGGACTCTTTCTATTCTGTACTTC.

The chain links TRBV27 to TRBJ1-1; 10 nucleotides line up with TRBD1. Trimming at V came to 3 bases and at J to 4 bases, leaving 2 bases not matched to a gene. CDR1 and CDR2 from the germline V gene are MNHEY and SMNVEV (reference sequence). The CDR3 has 14 amino acids. For the CDR3, the DNA is TGTGCCAGCAGTTTGACAGGGGGCGGCACTGAAGCTTTCTTT. This gives the protein CASSLTGGGTEAFF.

This clone was seen once. The chain has TRBV7-9 and TRBJ2-7, with a possible D match to TRBD1 (6 bases). V lost 5 bases and J 2 bases, leaving 13 bases between the germline ends. Germline CDR1 SEHNR, CDR2 FQNEAQ (reference sequence). The CDR3 runs 14 residues. This CDR3 is CASSLGQLPYEQYF. CDR3 coding DNA: TGTGCCAGCAGCCTAGGACAGCTACCCTACGAGCAGTACTTC. Full variable domain (remainder filled in from reference TRBV7-9 and TRBJ2-7): DTGVSQNPRHKITKRGQNVTFRCDPISEHNRLYWYRQTLGQGPEFLTYFQNEAQLEKSRLLSDRFSAERPKGSFSTLEIQRTEQGDSAMYLCASSLGQLPYEQYFGPGTRLTVT.

The V call is TRBV5-1, the J call TRBJ2-3; weak D call: TRBD1 (6 bases). Trimming cost V 0 bases and J 2 bases, with 13 bases left between them. The CDR3 spans 16 residues. Germline assignment: CDR1 SGHRS and CDR2 YFSETQ. The CDR3 nucleotides are TGCGCCAGCAGCTTGGAGCCAGGGGTTAACACAGATACGCAGTATTTT. Translation gives CASSLEPGVNTDTQYF.

This clone was found once. The rearrangement joins TRBV6-5 to TRBJ2-7; D is possibly TRBD2 (6 bases). CDR1 and CDR2 (germline): MNHEY, SVGAGI. Between the trimmed V and J ends, which lost 4 bases and 2 bases, there was a span of 12 bases. The CDR3 has 14 amino acids. The CDR3 spells CASSFSSEAYEQYF. CDR3 DNA: TGTGCCAGCAGTTTCTCTAGCGAGGCCTACGAGCAGTACTTC.

This clone was picked up one time. This sequence joins TRBV7-9 and TRBJ2-7; tentatively, D is TRBD1 (5 bases). V lost 5 bases, J lost 2 bases, and 13 bases lay in between. The CDR3 loop spans 14 amino acids. Per the germline V gene, CDR1 is SEHNR and CDR2 is FQNEAQ (reference sequence). The CDR3 bases are TGTGCCAGCAGCATACAGGAAAACGCCTACGAGCAGTACTTC. Translation: CASSIQENAYEQYF.

The chain combines TRBV5-1 with TRBJ1-1; D is unclear. The CDR3 runs to 16 residues. From germline, CDR1 is SGHRS and CDR2 YFSETQ. Trimming removed 0 bases from V and 5 bases from J, with 17 bases in between. Written as DNA, the CDR3 is TGCGCCAGCAGCTTGGGGGCCGGGGTTCTTAGGACTGAAGCTTTCTTT. Its protein is CASSLGAGVLRTEAFF.

The chain has TRBV6-5 and TRBJ2-7, with D hard to call. V was shortened by 0 bases and J by 6 bases, with 9 bases between the two germline ends. The germline V gene encodes CDR1 MNHEY and CDR2 SVGAGI. The CDR3 length is 13 residues. The CDR3 protein is CASSYSSEVEQYF. CDR3 DNA sequence: TGTGCCAGCAGTTACTCGAGCGAGGTCGAGCAGTACTTC.

The chain uses TRBV29-1 and TRBJ2-1, with TRBD1 identical over 9 bases. Unmatched junction bases numbered 3, after V lost 3 bases and J lost 3 bases. The CDR3 has 14 residues. Germline V gene data show CDR1 as SQVTM and CDR2 as ANQGSEA. CDR3 sequence (DNA): TGCAGCGTTGAGGTGGGACAGGGCTACAATGAGCAGTTCTTC. Amino acid sequence: CSVEVGQGYNEQFF.

The J gene is TRBJ2-7, the V gene TRBV5-5; 13 bases fit TRBD2. J lost 0 bases, V lost 0 bases, and 6 bases had no gene match. The CDR3 contains 18 residues. Germline CDR1 is SGHKS and CDR2 is YYEKEE (reference sequence). The CDR3 sequence is CASSLELAGGPVSYEQYF. In nucleotides, the CDR3 is TGTGCCAGCAGCTTGGAACTAGCGGGAGGGCCGGTCTCCTACGAGCAGTACTTC.

The chain employs TRBV10-3 and TRBJ2-5; 8 bases match TRBD1. Trimming cost V 4 bases and J 5 bases; bases outside gene matches: 9. The germline gives CDR1 ENHRY, CDR2 SYGVKD. The CDR3 consists of 15 residues. This chain's CDR3 is CAISGTTGDGETQYF. DNA for the CDR3: TGTGCCATCAGTGGGACGACAGGGGATGGTGAGACCCAGTACTTC.

V is TRBV4-1 and J is TRBJ1-4; 7 bases are shared with TRBD1. CDR1 MGHRA and CDR2 YSYEKL come from the germline V gene. V was clipped by 5 bases and J by 0 bases; unmatched bases: 6. This CDR3 comprises 16 residues. This CDR3 reads CASSYGQAATNEKLFF. The DNA of the CDR3 is TGCGCCAGCAGCTACGGACAGGCCGCAACTAATGAAAAACTGTTTTTT.

This chain joins TRBV10-1 and TRBJ1-1, with TRBD1 identical over 12 bases. CDR3 length: 19 amino acids. Germline-derived CDR1 and CDR2 are WNHNN and SYGVQD (reference sequence). V shed 5 bases and J 6 bases; nucleotides not matched to a gene: 19. CDR3 residues: CASSPRDRGRKDCFAEAFF. The CDR3 coding sequence is TGCGCCAGCAGTCCACGGGACAGGGGGCGCAAGGACTGCTTCGCTGAAGCTTTCTTT.

The chain employs TRBV6-5 and TRBJ2-7, with unresolved D. The germline gives CDR1 MNHEY, CDR2 SVGAGI. The germline V and J ends were trimmed by 3 bases and 6 bases, with 6 bases remaining between them. The CDR3 is 11 amino acids. Written as DNA, the CDR3 is TGTGCCAGCAGTTATGGTGTCGAGCAGTACTTC. It yields the protein CASSYGVEQYF.

The chain has TRBV9 and TRBJ2-3; 11 bases line up with TRBD2. Germline V gene sequence: CDR1 SGDLS, CDR2 YYNGEE. The CDR3 runs 18 residues. V shed 0 bases and J 2 bases; nucleotides not matched to a gene: 8. The CDR3 nucleotides are TGTGCCAGCAGCGTAGCAGATAGCGGGAGGGTTTACACAGATACGCAGTATTTT. It yields the protein CASSVADSGRVYTDTQYF.

This clone was observed once. This rearrangement joins TRBV4-1 to TRBJ2-2, with 11 positions matching TRBD1. Looked up from germline, CDR1 is MGHRA and CDR2 is YSYEKL. CDR3 length: 16 amino acids. The J segment lost 6 bases and the V segment lost 5 bases, leaving 8 bases of the junction unmatched. The chain's CDR3 is CASSAGQGALPGELFF. The CDR3 nucleotides are TGCGCCAGCAGCGCTGGACAGGGGGCTCTGCCCGGGGAGCTGTTTTTT.

This clone was seen ten or more times. The CDR3 loop is CASSFMSPATNEKLFF. The CDR3 DNA follows: TGTGCCAGCAGCTTCATGAGCCCCGCAACTAATGAAAAACTGTTTTTT. This chain uses TRBV7-9 with TRBJ1-4, with D unclear. The ends were cut back, 3 bases at V and 0 bases at J, with 11 bases in the middle. Germline loops: CDR1 SEHNR, CDR2 FQNEAQ (reference sequence). This CDR3 contains 16 residues.

The rearrangement uses TRBV7-8 and TRBJ2-7; 8 nucleotides line up with TRBD1. Per the germline V gene, CDR1 is SGHVS and CDR2 is FQNEAQ. CDR3 size: 19 residues. V lost 0 bases, J lost 3 bases, and 16 bases stayed unmatched. CDR3 loop: CASSLAGTGVSVIFYEQYF. The CDR3 nucleotides are TGTGCCAGCAGCTTAGCTGGGACAGGCGTCTCGGTGATCTTCTACGAGCAGTACTTC.

V and J are TRBV10-1 and TRBJ2-7; D ambiguous. Germline V gene data show CDR1 as WNHNN and CDR2 as SYGVQD (reference sequence). V lost 5 bases to trimming and J lost 0 bases, with 8 bases between them. This CDR3 comprises 13 residues. The CDR3 bases are TGCGCCAGCAGTAGCCTACCCTCCTACGAGCAGTACTTC. This codes for CASSSLPSYEQYF.

CDR3 sequence (DNA): TGTGCCAGCACCCAAAGCGACCTTCCTAACTATGGCTACACCTTC. Protein product: CASTQSDLPNYGYTF. The gene calls are TRBV28 and TRBJ1-2; D is unclear. V lost 7 bases to trimming and J lost 0 bases, with 15 bases between them. The CDR3 is 15 amino acids. CDR1 and CDR2 from the germline V gene are MDHEN and SYDVKM.